Listed below are T cell receptor beta chains from one sample, sequenced in a study of blood T cells in healthy people across ages. Using its own MiXCR run on the 5' RACE reads, TCRdb lists one record per CDR3 protein. Among some 800,000 distinct CDR3 sequences listed, approximately 48% were seen once. Sequenced input: blood. These receptor sequences come from a man in his fifties or sixties in good health. Each CDR3 is given without its conserved first and last residue. Clone sizes are given selectively: once, few, many, or a class where the clone is expanded.

v_gene	abundance	j_gene	CDR3aa
TRBV29-1	few	TRBJ1-1	SVAITGGTEAF
TRBV7-2	NA	TRBJ2-3	ASSDTSHTDTQY
TRBV5-1	NA	TRBJ2-5	ASSQDSTEETQY
TRBV11-2	once	TRBJ1-2	ASSLRDGTNYGYT
TRBV3-1	NA	TRBJ2-1	ASSQDSNPPYNEQF
TRBV24-1	few	TRBJ2-5	ATSDPPRELQETQY
TRBV4-3	few	TRBJ2-5	ASSQARAGGRETQY
TRBV10-3	NA	TRBJ1-1	AISESLPNFGDEAF
TRBV6-2/TRBV6-3	NA	TRBJ1-5	ASTSPKTGNQPQH
TRBV5-5	NA	TRBJ2-7	ASSPLASTGNSYEQY
TRBV6-6	few	TRBJ2-1	ASRKPGLDGNEQF
TRBV5-5	NA	TRBJ1-5	ASSPGQAYNQPQH
TRBV12-3/TRBV12-4	few	TRBJ2-1	ASSRSGEQF
TRBV10-3	NA	TRBJ1-2	AISDPGTYGYT
TRBV30	NA	NA	AWDGWVGGGGETQY
TRBV6-1	NA	TRBJ2-7	ASSDPGQASSYEQY
TRBV29-1	NA	TRBJ2-3	SAGAGARGTDTQY
TRBV20-1	once	TRBJ2-1	SARDPGLAGGSEQF
TRBV7-2	NA	TRBJ2-3	ASSSRLAGGPDTQY
TRBV2	many	TRBJ2-1	ASSEYNEQF
TRBV5-1	few	TRBJ2-1	ASSVNPGDRGYEQF
TRBV7-9	few	TRBJ2-3	ASSLSPFGGQY
TRBV7-2	NA	TRBJ2-3	ASNSRGGVGDTQY
TRBV11-3	NA	TRBJ1-2	ASSSGTAFSNYGYT
TRBV29-1	NA	TRBJ2-7	SVDGQGGEQY
TRBV20-1	NA	TRBJ2-7	SARGGGDNEQY
TRBV20-1	NA	TRBJ2-3	SAGERGASTDTQY
TRBV7-2	NA	TRBJ2-7	ASSLAASGGAYEQY
TRBV6-1	few	TRBJ1-1	ASSEGRGTEAF
TRBV10-3	few	TRBJ2-3	AIALDGGTDTQY
TRBV5-6	NA	TRBJ1-6	ASSLYAGGNSPLH
TRBV15	few	TRBJ1-5	ATSREGQGGQPQH
TRBV18	few	TRBJ2-5	ASSRQGAYETQY
TRBV6-5	few	TRBJ2-7	ASSLSARDEQY
TRBV7-2	few	TRBJ1-3	ASGSTTGSGNTIY
TRBV4-3	NA	TRBJ1-4	ASSQAGGINTLKEKLF
TRBV29-1	few	TRBJ1-1	SVRSISVNTEAF
TRBV12-3/TRBV12-4	NA	TRBJ2-6	ASSLGPPSTSGANVLT
TRBV5-1	once	TRBJ2-7	ASSTSTGNTYEQY
TRBV6-1	few	TRBJ2-1	ASSEMTVYNEQF
TRBV20-1	NA	TRBJ1-2	SAREIRTGARDYGYT